Described below is a single T cell receptor beta chain sequence and its context. The data were obtained in a study of technical replicates of blood from a handful of donors. Germline V gives CDR1 SGHNT, CDR2 YENEEA. Unmatched junction bases numbered 1, after V lost 2 bases and J lost 1 base. This CDR3 contains 14 residues. Only in-frame clones appear in the TCRdb table, and some are missing; sequencing was by immunoSEQ multiplex PCR. The sample consists of tens of thousands of clones, approximately 95% of them appearing once. This chain links TRBV11-3 with TRBJ2-7, with 8 bases aligning to TRBD1. This sequence was found in a human donor in good health. Sequenced material: T cells isolated from PBMCs. This CDR3 is CASSLQGASYEQYF. CDR3 nucleotides: TGTGCCAGCAGCTTACAGGGGGCTTCCTACGAGCAGTACTTC. The full variable domain, rest sourced from reference TRBV11-3 and TRBJ2-7, is EAGVVQSPRYKIIEKKQPVAFWCNPISGHNTLYWYLQNLGQGPELLIRYENEEAVDDSQLPKDRFSAERLKGVDSTLKIQPAELGDSAVYLCASSLQGASYEQYFGPGTRLTVT.